A single sample is the source of the 17 T cell receptor beta chains below, sequenced in a study of CD8 T cells in ankylosing spondylitis. TCRdb re-derived calls from the 5' RACE reads in MiXCR, one entry per CDR3 protein. The data contain a few hundred thousand distinct CDR3 sequences, roughly 10% of them singletons. Material for sequencing was blood, either unsorted or a sorted T cell fraction (not recorded which). These receptor sequences come from a male donor with ankylosing spondylitis or in good health (not recorded which).

This clonotype was picked up many times. In nucleotides, the CDR3 is TGCAGTGCTAGGCTACAGGGCATGAGTGGCTACACCTTC. The encoded protein is CSARLQGMSGYTF. The rearrangement uses TRBV20-1 and TRBJ1-2; the D gene is possibly TRBD1 (6 bases). CDR1 is DFQATT, CDR2 SNEGSKA, per germline (reference sequence). V was shortened by 3 bases and J by 7 bases, with 15 bases between the two germline ends. The CDR3 totals 13 residues.

Many counts were recorded for this clonotype. The gene calls are TRBV20-1 and TRBJ2-1, with D hard to call. V was trimmed by 0 bases and J by 12 bases, leaving 12 bases between them. The CDR3 runs 12 residues. CDR1 is DFQATT and CDR2 is SNEGSKA in the germline V gene (reference sequence). The DNA of the CDR3 is TGCAGTGCTAGAGATTTGGCCCAAAGGCAGTTCTTC. Translating gives CSARDLAQRQFF.

This clonotype was recorded at least ten times. V gene TRBV4-2 combines with J gene TRBJ2-1, with D unclear. The CDR3 loop spans 14 amino acids. The germline V and J ends were trimmed by 0 bases and 8 bases, with 11 bases remaining between them. CDR1 and CDR2 (germline): LGHNA, YNFKEQ. CDR3 sequence: CASSQDQGRYEQFF. The DNA for the CDR3 is TGTGCCAGCAGCCAAGATCAAGGGCGCTATGAGCAGTTCTTC.

This clonotype was observed many times. The rearrangement uses TRBV5-1 and TRBJ1-1; D might be TRBD1 (5 bases). Looked up from germline, CDR1 is SGHRS and CDR2 is YFSETQ. The V gene lost 3 bases and the J gene lost 3 bases, with 18 bases spanning the gap. The CDR3 loop spans 16 amino acids. CDR3 sequence reads: CASSSTVQGVYTEAFF. DNA for the CDR3: TGCGCCAGCAGCTCGACAGTTCAGGGTGTGTACACTGAAGCTTTCTTT. The whole variable domain, filled in from reference TRBV5-1 and TRBJ1-1, reads KAGVTQTPRYLIKTRGQQVTLSCSPISGHRSVSWYQQTPGQGLQFLFEYFSETQRNKGNFPGRFSGRQFSNSRSEMNVSTLELGDSALYLCASSSTVQGVYTEAFFGQGTRLTVV.

This clonotype was detected many times. The chain carries TRBV20-1 and TRBJ2-3; D is ambiguous. Trimming took off 0 bases at V and 6 bases at J, with 13 bases between the two ends. CDR3 length: 14 amino acids. The germline V gene has CDR1 DFQATT and CDR2 SNEGSKA (reference sequence). The CDR3 sequence is CSAREDPATDTQYF. The DNA for the CDR3 is TGCAGTGCTAGAGAGGATCCGGCAACCGATACGCAGTATTTT.

This clonotype was recorded at least ten times. The chain links TRBV20-1 to TRBJ1-1; D is unclear. Trimming shortened V by 1 base and J by 4 bases, and 13 bases separated the two germline ends. CDR1 is DFQATT and CDR2 is SNEGSKA in the germline V gene (reference sequence). CDR3 length equals 14 residues. CDR3 region: CSARGVEFGTEAFF. The CDR3 coding sequence is TGCAGTGCTAGAGGTGTGGAGTTCGGCACTGAAGCTTTCTTT.

The rearrangement uses TRBV7-8 and TRBJ1-5; a weak D match, TRBD1 (6 bases). The CDR3 totals 15 residues. The V gene lost 5 bases and the J gene lost 0 bases, with 11 bases spanning the gap. CDR1 SGHVS and CDR2 FQNEAQ come from the germline V gene. CDR3 sequence reads: CASSLQGHSNQPQHF. The DNA of the CDR3 is TGTGCCAGCAGCCTCCAGGGGCATAGCAATCAGCCCCAGCATTTT.

For this clonotype: The germline gene is not matched at one end of the junction; a read error may be the cause. This chain joins TRBV20-1 and TRBJ1-5; D unresolved. The length of the CDR3 is 15 residues. Germline CDR1 reads DFQATT; CDR2 reads SNEGSKA (reference sequence). The CDR3 DNA reads TGCTGTGCCCGAACTTCGACCTATAGCAATCAGCCCCAGCATTTT. It translates to CCARTSTYSNQPQHF.

This clonotype was detected a few times. The chain carries TRBV6-1 and TRBJ1-5; D possibly corresponds to TRBD1 (6 bases). The CDR3 has 14 residues. The germline CDR1 and CDR2 sequences are MNHNS and SASEGT. Trimming took 6 bases from V and 2 from J, leaving 11 bases between them. This chain's CDR3 is CASRQGTGNQPQHF. As DNA, the CDR3 is TGTGCCAGCAGACAGGGAACGGGCAATCAGCCCCAGCATTTT.

The chain employs TRBV20-1 and TRBJ1-5; no reliable D call. Trimming stripped 5 bases from V and 10 bases from J, with 18 bases between. CDR1 is DFQATT and CDR2 is SNEGSKA in the germline V gene (reference sequence). The CDR3 is 13 residues long. The CDR3 protein is CSALGMAISPQHF. CDR3 sequence (DNA): TGCAGTGCTCTAGGTATGGCAATCAGCCCCCAGCATTTT.

This clonotype was seen repeatedly, ten times or more. This chain connects TRBV12-3 or TRBV12-4 to TRBJ1-1; unclear D gene. V was trimmed by 5 bases and J by 4 bases, leaving 11 bases between them. The CDR3 is 13 residues long. In DNA form, the CDR3 reads TGTGCCAGCAGTCCACCGGGAGTCACTGAAGCTTTCTTT. Its translation: CASSPPGVTEAFF.

This clonotype has ten or more counts. The chain couples TRBV5-1 to TRBJ2-1; possibly TRBD2 for D (6 bases). Trimming took off 2 bases at V and 9 bases at J, with 9 bases between the two ends. Per germline, CDR1 SGHRS and CDR2 YFSETQ. This CDR3 is 12 amino acids long. The CDR3 DNA sequence: TGCGCCAGCAGCTTCGGAGGGGCTGAGCAGTTCTTC. Residues: CASSFGGAEQFF.

The sample holds many counts of this clonotype. The V and J genes are TRBV5-1 and TRBJ2-3; no reliable D call. This CDR3 has 15 residues. The germline CDR1 and CDR2 sequences are SGHRS and YFSETQ. The V and J ends lost 4 bases and 2 bases respectively, with 14 bases between them. CDR3 sequence (DNA): TGCGCCAGCAGCGCCGTAGCCGGAAACACAGATACGCAGTATTTT. The encoded protein is CASSAVAGNTDTQYF.

At least ten counts were recorded for this clonotype. The chain combines TRBV20-1 with TRBJ1-4; D not certain. The germline CDR1 and CDR2 sequences are DFQATT and SNEGSKA (reference sequence). This CDR3 is 14 amino acids long. Trimming left V 3 bases short and J 6 bases short, with 14 bases between. The CDR3 DNA reads TGCAGTGCTAGCTATGGCCCGGGAGATGAAAAACTGTTTTTT. The encoded protein is CSASYGPGDEKLFF.

At least ten counts were recorded for this clonotype. The chain carries TRBV28 and TRBJ1-3, with 9 nucleotides matching TRBD1. J was trimmed by 3 bases and V by 5 bases; bases with no gene match: 5. The CDR3 is made up of 15 amino acids. Germline-derived CDR1 and CDR2 are MDHEN and SYDVKM. CDR3 region: CASSLLTGGGNTIYF. Written as DNA, the CDR3 is TGTGCCAGCAGTCTTTTGACAGGGGGTGGAAACACCATATATTTT. Filled out from reference TRBV28 and TRBJ1-3, the complete variable domain reads DVKVTQSSRYLVKRTGEKVFLECVQDMDHENMFWYRQDPGLGLRLIYFSYDVKMKEKGDIPEGYSVSREKKERFSLILESASTNQTSMYLCASSLLTGGGNTIYFGEGSWLTVV.

This clonotype was recorded a few times. The chain uses TRBV4-1 and TRBJ2-7; 8 bases fit TRBD1. The ends lost 4 bases at V and 5 bases at J; junction bases unmatched: 7. Germline V gives CDR1 MGHRA, CDR2 YSYEKL. This CDR3 contains 14 residues. Here the CDR3 reads CASSLTGGTHEQYF. As DNA, the CDR3 is TGCGCCAGCAGCCTCACAGGGGGAACCCACGAGCAGTACTTC.

The J gene is TRBJ1-1, the V gene TRBV7-8; D not certain. The CDR3 covers 14 residues. Germline CDR1 and CDR2: SGHVS and FQNEAQ. Trimming took 1 base from V and 1 from J, leaving 7 bases between them. CDR3 in DNA: TGTGCCAGCAGCTTAGGTCTTTCGAACACTGAAGCTTTCTTT. Protein sequence: CASSLGLSNTEAFF. Full variable domain (remainder filled in from reference TRBV7-8 and TRBJ1-1): GAGVSQSPRYKVAKRGQDVALRCDPISGHVSLFWYQQALGQGPEFLTYFQNEAQLDKSGLPSDRFFAERPEGSVSTLKIQRTQQEDSAVYLCASSLGLSNTEAFFGQGTRLTVV.